This passage covers 25 T cell receptor beta chains from one sample sequenced in a study of CD4 T cells in relation to SARS-CoV-2 and coronaviruses. These receptors' targets are unknown. The unexposed donors gave CD4+ T cells in about 2011-2019, prior to COVID-19. Isolation of CD4+ T cells took place after less than twelve days in culture. Sequenced by immunoSEQ multiplex PCR; TCRdb stores in-frame clones only, minus some. In the table there are about 18,000 clones, about 78% of which are singletons. Sequencing used CD4+ T cells from PBMCs, cultured in vitro. The receptors were sampled from a human donor in good health.

V and J are TRBV19 and TRBJ2-4; the match to TRBD1 covers 12 bases. CDR1 is LNHDA and CDR2 is SQIVND in the germline V gene (reference sequence). This CDR3 contains 14 residues. V shed 6 bases and J 6 bases; nucleotides not matched to a gene: 3. The CDR3 spells CASRMGQGANIQYF. The CDR3 DNA is TGTGCCAGTAGGATGGGACAGGGGGCAAACATTCAGTACTTC.

This clone is labeled large. The chain carries TRBV27 and TRBJ2-1; possible D gene TRBD2, 5 bases. Germline CDR1 MNHEY, CDR2 SMNVEV (reference sequence). The CDR3 runs to 14 residues. Deletions cut 0 bases from V and 2 bases from J, with 5 bases between. For the CDR3, the DNA is TGTGCCAGCAGTTTATCGCGGGCCTACAATGAGCAGTTCTTC. It yields the protein CASSLSRAYNEQFF.

This clone is deemed medium-sized. This rearrangement joins TRBV24-1 to TRBJ2-2; TRBD2 matches at 8 bases. Looked up from germline, CDR1 is KGHDR and CDR2 is SFDVKD. With 1 base clipped from V and 3 bases from J, the junction kept 0 bases outside the gene matches. CDR3 length: 15 residues. The CDR3 DNA sequence: TGTGCCACCAGTGATTTAGCGGGAGACACCGGGGAGCTGTTTTTT. This gives the protein CATSDLAGDTGELFF.

This clone was seen only once. This chain joins TRBV2 and TRBJ1-1; a possible D gene is TRBD1 (6 bases). V shed 4 bases and J shed 1 base, with 10 bases lying between them. The germline V gene has CDR1 SNHLY and CDR2 FYNNEI. The CDR3 totals 14 residues. CDR3 nucleotides: TGTGCCAGCAGTGTGGGACAAAAGAACACTGAAGCTTTCTTT. Encoded protein: CASSVGQKNTEAFF.

The CDR3 spells CASSYGTGKAGQYF. In DNA form, the CDR3 reads TGTGCCAGCAGTTACGGGACAGGGAAAGCTGGGCAGTACTTC. The chain joins TRBV2 to TRBJ2-7, with 9 nucleotides matching TRBD1. The J segment lost 9 bases and the V segment lost 5 bases, leaving 11 bases of the junction unmatched. This CDR3 region has 14 residues. The germline CDR1 and CDR2 sequences are SNHLY and FYNNEI.

This chain connects TRBV29-1 to TRBJ1-2; 9 nucleotides agree with TRBD1. The germline gives CDR1 SQVTM, CDR2 ANQGSEA. Trimming removed 7 bases from V and 3 bases from J; junction bases left unmatched: 6. The CDR3 consists of 13 residues. The CDR3, as DNA: TGCAGCGATGGACAGGGGATGGACTATGGCTACACCTTC. Translation: CSDGQGMDYGYTF. The whole variable domain, remainder taken from reference TRBV29-1 and TRBJ1-2, is SAVISQKPSRDICQRGTSLTIQCQVDSQVTMMFWYRQQPGQSLTLIATANQGSEATYESGFVIDKFPISRPNLTFSTLTVSNMSPEDSSIYLCSDGQGMDYGYTFGSGTRLTVV.

The chain employs TRBV11-2 and TRBJ2-5, with no clear D. V gave up 0 bases and J gave up 3 bases, with 5 bases separating them. Germline values: CDR1 SGHAT, CDR2 FQNNGV. CDR3 length equals 13 residues. The CDR3 DNA follows: TGTGCCAGCAGCTTAGATCGGGAAGAGACCCAGTACTTC. Protein sequence: CASSLDREETQYF. The variable domain in full, with the rest retrieved from reference TRBV11-2 and TRBJ2-5, is EAGVAQSPRYKIIEKRQSVAFWCNPISGHATLYWYQQILGQGPKLLIQFQNNGVVDDSQLPKDRFSAERLKGVDSTLKIQPAKLEDSAVYLCASSLDREETQYFGPGTRLLVL.

This clone has just one count. The genes are TRBV10-1 and TRBJ2-1; possible D gene TRBD2, 6 bases. Per the germline V gene, CDR1 is WNHNN and CDR2 is SYGVQD (reference sequence). CDR3 length: 16 residues. The V end lost 2 bases, the J end lost 3 bases, and 14 bases lay between the germline ends. The CDR3 DNA reads TGCGCCAGCAGTGAGGGGCCGGGAGCGCTCTACAATGAGCAGTTCTTC. This encodes CASSEGPGALYNEQFF.

The chain combines TRBV20-1 with TRBJ1-5; TRBD1 agrees at 8 bases. V trimming: 3 bases; J trimming: 0 bases; junction bases outside the gene matches: 10. This CDR3 comprises 17 residues. The germline CDR1 and CDR2 sequences are DFQATT and SNEGSKA (reference sequence). CDR3 sequence: CSASHGQGQGSNQPQHF. In DNA, the CDR3 is TGCAGTGCTAGTCACGGACAGGGTCAAGGTAGCAATCAGCCCCAGCATTTT.

The chain is built from TRBV12-5 and TRBJ1-5; 9 bases agree with TRBD1. Germline V gives CDR1 LGHNT, CDR2 FRNRAP. The V segment lost 5 bases and the J segment 2 bases; nucleotides outside the gene matches: 13. There are 18 residues in the CDR3. CDR3 region: CASGRSHVQGAGNQPQHF. DNA of the CDR3: TGTGCTAGTGGTAGGTCCCACGTACAGGGGGCTGGCAATCAGCCCCAGCATTTT.

The rearrangement joins TRBV5-1 to TRBJ2-1, with 7 bases identical to TRBD2. CDR3 length: 15 residues. Germline lookup yields CDR1 SGHRS and CDR2 YFSETQ. J gave up 3 bases and V 3 bases, and 6 bases lay outside the gene matches. CDR3 DNA sequence: TGCGCCAGCAGCTATCTAGCGGACCACTACAATGAGCAGTTCTTC. Encoded protein: CASSYLADHYNEQFF.

This clone has just a few counts. This chain joins TRBV5-8 and TRBJ1-1, with D uncertain. Per germline, CDR1 SGHTS and CDR2 YDEGEE. V lost 0 bases and J 6 bases, leaving 9 bases between the germline ends. The CDR3 has 13 amino acids. The CDR3 loop is CASSLEAYSEAFF. The CDR3 DNA sequence: TGTGCCAGCAGCTTGGAGGCCTACTCTGAAGCTTTCTTT.

This CDR3 is CASGLAGTSTDTQYF. The CDR3 region has the DNA TGTGCCAGCGGACTAGCGGGTACTAGCACAGATACGCAGTATTTT. V and J are TRBV6-5 and TRBJ2-3; 11 positions agree with TRBD2. The CDR3 runs 15 residues. CDR1 is MNHEY and CDR2 is SVGAGI in the germline V gene. The ends lost 8 bases at V and 0 bases at J; junction bases unmatched: 4.

This rearrangement joins TRBV25-1 to TRBJ1-6; tentatively, D is TRBD1 (5 bases). Germline V gene sequence: CDR1 MGHDK, CDR2 SYGVNS. The CDR3 contains 15 residues. V was pared by 4 bases and J by 7 bases, with 14 bases between. The CDR3 region has the DNA TGTGCCAGCAGTGCTGGTCAGGGTATGAATTCACCCCTCCACTTT. Its protein product is CASSAGQGMNSPLHF.

This clone was seen a handful of times. J is TRBJ1-2 and V is TRBV19; D is possibly TRBD1 (5 bases). V lost 10 bases, J lost 3 bases, and 15 bases lay in between. Germline V gives CDR1 LNHDA, CDR2 SQIVND (reference sequence). The CDR3 consists of 13 residues. CDR3 region: CAIKKVGHYGYTF. CDR3 nucleotides: TGTGCCATTAAGAAGGTGGGGCACTATGGCTACACCTTC.

The chain recombines TRBV19 with TRBJ1-5; D uncertain. Between the trimmed V and J ends, which lost 7 bases and 0 bases, there was a span of 10 bases. CDR3 size: 14 residues. Per germline, CDR1 LNHDA and CDR2 SQIVND (reference sequence). The CDR3: CASTSGYSNQPQHF. DNA of the CDR3: TGTGCCAGTACTTCCGGATATAGCAATCAGCCCCAGCATTTT. Variable domain in full (rest from reference TRBV19 and TRBJ1-5): DGGITQSPKYLFRKEGQNVTLSCEQNLNHDAMYWYRQDPGQGLRLIYYSQIVNDFQKGDIAEGYSVSREKKESFPLTVTSAQKNPTAFYLCASTSGYSNQPQHFGDGTRLSIL.

Only one count was recorded for this clone. This chain uses TRBV18 with TRBJ1-1; tentative D call: TRBD1 (5 bases). This CDR3 contains 14 residues. Trimming stripped 3 bases from V and 6 bases from J, with 14 bases between. Germline-derived CDR1 and CDR2 are KGHSH and LQKENI. The CDR3 protein is CASSPPSREAEAFF. The CDR3 coding sequence is TGTGCCAGCTCACCGCCCAGCAGGGAGGCTGAAGCTTTCTTT.

In this sample, this clone turned up a few times. This sequence joins TRBV11-2 and TRBJ2-2, with 8 bases fitting TRBD1. The germline CDR1 and CDR2 sequences are SGHAT and FQNNGV. V lost 6 bases, J lost 6 bases, and 9 bases stayed unmatched. The CDR3 runs 15 residues. DNA for the CDR3: TGTGCCAGCAGATTGCTGGGACAGGTGGCCGGGGAGCTGTTTTTT. Translated, it gives CASRLLGQVAGELFF.

This chain connects TRBV5-5 to TRBJ2-5; TRBD2 agrees at 7 bases. The germline V gene has CDR1 SGHKS and CDR2 YYEKEE (reference sequence). CDR3 size: 13 residues. J gave up 3 bases and V 2 bases, and 1 base lay outside the gene matches. CDR3 sequence: CASSFGGEETQYF. CDR3 in DNA: TGTGCCAGCAGCTTTGGGGGGGAAGAGACCCAGTACTTC.

The chain is built from TRBV27 and TRBJ1-1; a possible D gene is TRBD1 (6 bases). The V end lost 6 bases, the J end lost 3 bases, and 11 bases lay between the germline ends. The CDR3 runs 13 residues. Germline V gene lookup returns CDR1 MNHEY and CDR2 SMNVEV (reference sequence). As DNA, the CDR3 is TGTGCCAGCAGCTGGACAGACTACACTGAAGCTTTCTTT. As protein: CASSWTDYTEAFF.

This chain connects TRBV6-1 to TRBJ2-1; D uncertain. Germline values: CDR1 MNHNS, CDR2 SASEGT. V was cut by 2 bases and J by 12 bases, with 5 bases left in between. The CDR3 sequence is 10 residues long. CDR3 nucleotide sequence: TGTGCCAGCAGTGAAATTGTGCAGTTCTTC. Its protein is CASSEIVQFF.

CDR3 DNA: TGTGCCAGCAGCACAGTGAAGGGTATGGGTGAAGCTTTCTTT. Encoded protein: CASSTVKGMGEAFF. The chain uses TRBV11-2 and TRBJ1-1, with D uncertain. V was shortened by 5 bases and J by 7 bases, with 17 bases between the two germline ends. The CDR3 has 14 residues. Germline values: CDR1 SGHAT, CDR2 FQNNGV.

DNA for the CDR3: TGTGCCAGCAGCCCCGGTTTATCTATGCAGTACTTC. This gives the protein CASSPGLSMQYF. The chain employs TRBV27 and TRBJ2-7; D remains ambiguous. Deletions cut 6 bases from V and 9 bases from J, with 15 bases between. Germline V CDR1 and CDR2: MNHEY, SMNVEV (reference sequence). This CDR3 region has 12 residues.

This clone appeared a few times. The chain is built from TRBV5-1 and TRBJ2-5; the D gene is possibly TRBD1 (5 bases). Germline V gives CDR1 SGHRS, CDR2 YFSETQ. The V gene lost 0 bases and the J gene lost 4 bases, with 13 bases spanning the gap. The CDR3 consists of 15 residues. The CDR3 loop reads CASSLVDSKRETQYF. CDR3 sequence (DNA): TGCGCCAGCAGCTTGGTAGACAGCAAGAGAGAGACCCAGTACTTC. The complete variable domain, with remaining parts taken from reference TRBV5-1 and TRBJ2-5, reads KAGVTQTPRYLIKTRGQQVTLSCSPISGHRSVSWYQQTPGQGLQFLFEYFSETQRNKGNFPGRFSGRQFSNSRSEMNVSTLELGDSALYLCASSLVDSKRETQYFGPGTRLLVL.

V and J are TRBV2 and TRBJ2-1; 9 bases are a match to TRBD1. The V gene's germline CDR1 is SNHLY and CDR2 FYNNEI. V shed 8 bases and J 7 bases; nucleotides not matched to a gene: 12. This CDR3 is 15 amino acids long. The CDR3 is CASPPGTGFLNEQFF. As DNA, the CDR3 is TGTGCCAGCCCACCCGGGACAGGGTTTTTGAATGAGCAGTTCTTC.